This is a list of T cell receptor beta chains from one sample in a study of blood T cell repertoires in COVID-19. Profiled with immunoSEQ multiplex PCR; TCRdb holds only in-frame clones, not every one. The sample holds hundreds of thousands of clones, 80% to 90% seen once. The sample taken for sequencing was PBMCs or T cells enriched from blood (not recorded which). The receptors here all came from a man aged 18 to 30 who had recovered from COVID-19. Each CDR3 is given with its conserved first and last residue. The D gene is left open where the match is weak. For some rows the clone size is stated as once, few or many, or as a class when expanded; others skip it.

TRBD1	TRBV18	NA	TRBJ2-5	TGTGCCAGCTCACCACCGGGACAGGGGGACCAAGAGACCCAGTACTTC	CASSPPGQGDQETQYF
NA	TRBV9	few	TRBJ1-1	TGTGCCAGCAGCGTAGGGGGGCCACTGAACACTGAAGCTTTCTTT	CASSVGGPLNTEAFF
NA	TRBV12-3/TRBV12-4	once	TRBJ1-1	TGTGCCAGCAGTTTATCACAGCCTGAAGCTTTCTTT	CASSLSQPEAFF
NA	TRBV28	NA	TRBJ1-1	TGTGCCAGCAGTCTCCCAGGGCCAATGAACACTGAAGCTTTCTTT	CASSLPGPMNTEAFF
NA	TRBV7-9	NA	TRBJ2-2	TGTGCCAGCAGCTTAAGTATCGGGACCGGGGAGCTGTTTTTT	CASSLSIGTGELFF
NA	TRBV12-5	NA	TRBJ1-2	TGTGCTAGTGGTTTGGTAACAGATACTAACTATGGCTACACCTTC	CASGLVTDTNYGYTF
NA	TRBV30	NA	TRBJ2-3	TGTGCCTGGAGTGTCGAGCGGCCGGGGACGCAGTATTTT	CAWSVERPGTQYF
TRBD1	TRBV4-1	once	TRBJ2-2	TGCGCCAGCAGCCGGGGACAGGGAGACACCGGGGAGCTGTTTTTT	CASSRGQGDTGELFF
TRBD2	TRBV9	NA	TRBJ2-5	TGTGCCAGCAGCGTAGGCGGGGGGGCCCCAGAGACCCAGTACTTC	CASSVGGGAPETQYF
NA	TRBV28	NA	TRBJ1-1	TGTGCCAGCAGCCTCAGGAGGACTGAAGCTTTCTTT	CASSLRRTEAFF
TRBD2	TRBV3-1/TRBV3-2	NA	TRBJ2-1	TGTGCCAGCAGCCAAGATTGGGCTAGCGGGAGGGCTGGGAATGAGCAGTTCTTC	CASSQDWASGRAGNEQFF
TRBD1	TRBV24-1	few	TRBJ1-2	TGTGCCACCAGTGGCACCGGGACAGGGACTCGTGGCTACACCTTC	CATSGTGTGTRGYTF
NA	TRBV6-5	NA	TRBJ1-3	TGTGCCAGCAGTCGGGTAGGCTCTGGAAACACCATATATTTT	CASSRVGSGNTIYF
NA	TRBV29-1	NA	TRBJ2-7	TGCAGCGGCGGGGATACCTACGAGCAGTACTTC	CSGGDTYEQYF